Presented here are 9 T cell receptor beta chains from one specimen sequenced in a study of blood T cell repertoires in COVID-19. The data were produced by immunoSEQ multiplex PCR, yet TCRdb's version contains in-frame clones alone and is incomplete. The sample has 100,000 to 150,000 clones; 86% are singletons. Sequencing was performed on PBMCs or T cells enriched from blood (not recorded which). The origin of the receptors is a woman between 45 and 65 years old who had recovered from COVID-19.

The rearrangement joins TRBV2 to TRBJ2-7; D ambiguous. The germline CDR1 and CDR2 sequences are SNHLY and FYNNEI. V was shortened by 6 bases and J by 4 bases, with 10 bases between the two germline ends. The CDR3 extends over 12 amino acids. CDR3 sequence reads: CASSEVGYEQYF. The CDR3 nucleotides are TGTGCCAGCAGCGAGGTCGGGTACGAGCAGTACTTC.

In DNA, the CDR3 is TGTGTCTCCGGACTAGCGGGGCTCTTAGAGACCCTTCTTTTTCAAGAGACCCAGTACTTC. The encoded protein is CVSGLAGLLETLLFQETQYF. This chain joins TRBV7-8 and TRBJ2-5; 12 bases match TRBD2. The CDR3 runs 20 residues. CDR1 SGHVS and CDR2 FQNEAQ come from the germline V gene.

The CDR3 DNA reads TGTGCCAGCAGCTTAGTTATGTCTAGCGAAGAAAATGAGCAGTTCTTC. Protein sequence: CASSLVMSSEENEQFF. This rearrangement joins TRBV7-8 to TRBJ2-1; TRBD2 might be the D (6 bases). The germline V gene encodes CDR1 SGHVS and CDR2 FQNEAQ. The CDR3 is made up of 16 amino acids. Trimming cost V 1 base and J 7 bases, with 17 bases left between them. Variable domain in full (rest from reference TRBV7-8 and TRBJ2-1): GAGVSQSPRYKVAKRGQDVALRCDPISGHVSLFWYQQALGQGPEFLTYFQNEAQLDKSGLPSDRFFAERPEGSVSTLKIQRTQQEDSAVYLCASSLVMSSEENEQFFGPGTRLTVL.

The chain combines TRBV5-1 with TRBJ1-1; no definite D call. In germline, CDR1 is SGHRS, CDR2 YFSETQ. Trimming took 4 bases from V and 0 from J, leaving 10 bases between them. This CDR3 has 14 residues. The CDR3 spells CASSTPVLNTEAFF. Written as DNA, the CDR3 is TGCGCCAGCAGCACACCAGTACTGAACACTGAAGCTTTCTTT. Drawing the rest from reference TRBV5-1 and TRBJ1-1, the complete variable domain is KAGVTQTPRYLIKTRGQQVTLSCSPISGHRSVSWYQQTPGQGLQFLFEYFSETQRNKGNFPGRFSGRQFSNSRSEMNVSTLELGDSALYLCASSTPVLNTEAFFGQGTRLTVV.

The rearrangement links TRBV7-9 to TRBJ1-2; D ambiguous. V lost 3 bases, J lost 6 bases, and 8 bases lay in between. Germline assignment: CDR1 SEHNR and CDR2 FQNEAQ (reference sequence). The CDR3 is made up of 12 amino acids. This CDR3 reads CASSFPGNGYTF. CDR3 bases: TGTGCCAGCAGCTTCCCCGGGAATGGCTACACCTTC. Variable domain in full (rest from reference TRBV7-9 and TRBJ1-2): DTGVSQNPRHKITKRGQNVTFRCDPISEHNRLYWYRQTLGQGPEFLTYFQNEAQLEKSRLLSDRFSAERPKGSFSTLEIQRTEQGDSAMYLCASSFPGNGYTFGSGTRLTVV.

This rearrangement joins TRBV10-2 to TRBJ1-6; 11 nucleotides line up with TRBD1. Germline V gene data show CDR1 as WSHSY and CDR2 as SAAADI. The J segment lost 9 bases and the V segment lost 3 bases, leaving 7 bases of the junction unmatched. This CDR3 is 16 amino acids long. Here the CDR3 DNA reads TGCGCCAGCAGTGACGGGACAGGGGGAATAGGTTCACCCCTCCACTTT. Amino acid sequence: CASSDGTGGIGSPLHF.

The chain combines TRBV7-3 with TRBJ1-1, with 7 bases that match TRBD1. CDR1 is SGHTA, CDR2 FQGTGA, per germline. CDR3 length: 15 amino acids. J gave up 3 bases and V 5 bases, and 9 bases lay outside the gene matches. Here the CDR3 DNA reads TGTGCCAGCAGCAAAGACGACAGGGCGGACACTGAAGCTTTCTTT. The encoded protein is CASSKDDRADTEAFF. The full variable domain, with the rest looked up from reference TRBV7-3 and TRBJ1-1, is GAGVSQTPSNKVTEKGKYVELRCDPISGHTALYWYRQSLGQGPEFLIYFQGTGAADDSGLPNDRFFAVRPEGSVSTLKIQRTERGDSAVYLCASSKDDRADTEAFFGQGTRLTVV.

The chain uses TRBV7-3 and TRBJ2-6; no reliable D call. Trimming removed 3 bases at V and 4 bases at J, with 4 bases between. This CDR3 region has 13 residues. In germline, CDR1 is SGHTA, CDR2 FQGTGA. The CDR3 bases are TGTGCCAGCAGCTTTGGCGGGGCCAACGTCCTGACTTTC. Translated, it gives CASSFGGANVLTF.

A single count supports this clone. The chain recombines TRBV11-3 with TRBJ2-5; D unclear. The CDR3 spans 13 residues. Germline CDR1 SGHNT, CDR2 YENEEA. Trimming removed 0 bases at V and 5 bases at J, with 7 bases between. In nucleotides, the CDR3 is TGTGCCAGCAGCTTAGATCAGGTGGAGACCCAGTACTTC. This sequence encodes CASSLDQVETQYF.